Below are 26 T cell receptor beta chains sequenced from a single sample in a study of control samples from healthy donors and cancer patients. Clones were read by immunoSEQ multiplex PCR, and TCRdb kept only the in-frame ones, dropping some. The sample includes fewer than 90,000 clones, 70% to 90% of them seen just once. Sequencing used blood. Every receptor here comes from a man between 50 and 59 years old in good health.

J is TRBJ1-5 and V is TRBV27; tentative D call: TRBD1 (5 bases). V was trimmed by 0 bases and J by 3 bases, leaving 6 bases between them. There are 14 residues in the CDR3. Germline V gene data show CDR1 as MNHEY and CDR2 as SMNVEV (reference sequence). The chain's CDR3 is CASSLSGVNQPQHF. The CDR3 DNA reads as TGTGCCAGCAGTTTATCGGGGGTCAATCAGCCCCAGCATTTT.

This clone was found once. J is TRBJ2-5 and V is TRBV6-1, with D possibly TRBD2 on 5 matching bases. V lost 3 bases and J lost 9, with 14 bases in between. The CDR3 loop spans 13 amino acids. Looked up from germline, CDR1 is MNHNS and CDR2 is SASEGT. The CDR3: CASSDSVLRAQYF. The CDR3, as DNA: TGTGCCAGCAGTGATAGCGTCCTCCGGGCCCAGTACTTC.

V and J are TRBV20-1 and TRBJ2-3, with 9 bases aligning to TRBD2. With 3 bases clipped from V and 6 bases from J, the junction kept 10 bases outside the gene matches. The CDR3 runs 15 residues. Germline V gene data show CDR1 as DFQATT and CDR2 as SNEGSKA (reference sequence). Here the CDR3 reads CSASLAGGLADTQYF. The CDR3 nucleotides are TGCAGTGCTAGTCTTGCGGGAGGGTTGGCGGATACGCAGTATTTT.

The V gene is TRBV5-1, the J gene TRBJ1-1; D may be TRBD1 (5 bases). This CDR3 comprises 15 residues. Trimming removed 0 bases at V and 3 bases at J, with 12 bases between. Germline CDR1 SGHRS, CDR2 YFSETQ. CDR3 DNA sequence: TGCGCCAGCAGCTTGGGCCGGGGGTTGGACACTGAAGCTTTCTTT. Amino acid sequence: CASSLGRGLDTEAFF.

The chain couples TRBV28 to TRBJ2-7; 10 bases fit TRBD1. CDR3 length: 13 residues. Trimming removed 9 bases from V and 5 bases from J; junction bases left unmatched: 7. CDR1 MDHEN and CDR2 SYDVKM come from the germline V gene. In DNA, the CDR3 is TGTGCCAGTCTGGACAGGGGGAGGAACGAGCAGTACGTC. Translation gives CASLDRGRNEQYV.

J is TRBJ1-1 and V is TRBV6-5; D is ambiguous. Germline V gives CDR1 MNHEY, CDR2 SVGAGI. Trimming left V 5 bases short and J 0 bases short, with 7 bases between. The CDR3 length is 13 residues. The chain's CDR3 is CASSPRVNTEAFF. CDR3 coding DNA: TGTGCCAGCAGTCCCCGGGTGAACACTGAAGCTTTCTTT.

The gene calls are TRBV24-1 and TRBJ2-5, with TRBD2 matching over 8 bases. Germline V lookup: CDR1 KGHDR, CDR2 SFDVKD. The CDR3 spans 14 residues. The ends lost 2 bases at V and 8 bases at J; junction bases unmatched: 6. This CDR3 reads CATSDSGRVGTQYF. The CDR3 bases are TGTGCCACCAGTGATTCCGGGAGGGTGGGAACCCAGTACTTC.

The chain has TRBV18 and TRBJ1-3, with TRBD1 as a possible D gene (5 bases). Trimming left V 5 bases short and J 3 bases short, with 17 bases between. Germline V gene lookup returns CDR1 KGHSH and CDR2 LQKENI. The CDR3 spans 16 residues. Written as DNA, the CDR3 is TGTGCCAGCTCATCCTTGGGCCAGGGCGGTGGAAACACCATATATTTT. Translated, it gives CASSSLGQGGGNTIYF.

This rearrangement joins TRBV24-1 to TRBJ2-3, with TRBD2 matching 7 bases. The CDR3 length is 15 residues. Losses at the gene ends were 7 bases for V and 8 bases for J; bases not matched to a gene: 14. Germline-derived CDR1 and CDR2 are KGHDR and SFDVKD. This CDR3 reads CATSDRPRGGATQYF. CDR3 nucleotides: TGTGCCACCAGCGATAGGCCTAGGGGAGGGGCTACGCAGTATTTT.

The chain has TRBV7-2 and TRBJ1-1, with D hard to call. The CDR3 totals 12 residues. Trimming removed 5 bases at V and 5 bases at J, with 9 bases between. Germline-derived CDR1 and CDR2 are SGHTA and FQGNSA. CDR3 DNA: TGTGCCAGCAGCATACCTGGGACTGAAGCTTTCTTT. Its translation: CASSIPGTEAFF.

The CDR3 bases are TGTGCCAGCAGCTTAGAAGATCTCGGTCTGAACAATGAGCAGTTCTTC. This gives the protein CASSLEDLGLNNEQFF. V usage is TRBV7-9 and J usage is TRBJ2-1, with D hard to call. CDR1 is SEHNR, CDR2 FQNEAQ, per germline (reference sequence). This CDR3 spans 16 amino acids. Trimming took off 1 base at V and 5 bases at J, with 15 bases between the two ends.

The rearrangement uses TRBV29-1 and TRBJ1-3, with D perhaps TRBD1 (5 bases). The CDR3 extends over 13 amino acids. With 4 bases removed from V and 3 bases from J, the gap between germline ends came to 10 bases. The V gene's germline CDR1 is SQVTM and CDR2 ANQGSEA. The CDR3 nucleotides are TGCAGCGTTGCCAGGGAAAGTGGAAACACCATATATTTT. This encodes CSVARESGNTIYF. The full variable domain, its missing parts supplied by reference TRBV29-1 and TRBJ1-3, is SAVISQKPSRDICQRGTSLTIQCQVDSQVTMMFWYRQQPGQSLTLIATANQGSEATYESGFVIDKFPISRPNLTFSTLTVSNMSPEDSSIYLCSVARESGNTIYFGEGSWLTVV.

In the case of this clone: At one boundary the junction diverges from the germline segment, which might be a read error. The genes are TRBV7-7 and TRBJ2-7; D assignment may be TRBD1 or TRBD2 (5 bases each). Germline V gives CDR1 SSHAT, CDR2 FNYEAQ (reference sequence). This CDR3 has 15 amino acids. CDR3 sequence: CASSGFRDGIYEQYF. The CDR3 DNA reads TGTGCTAGCAGCGGATTCCGGGACGGGATCTACGAGCAGTACTTC.

The chain is built from TRBV6-5 and TRBJ1-2; D is ambiguous. Germline V CDR1 and CDR2: MNHEY, SVGAGI. Trimming cost V 3 bases and J 6 bases, with 8 bases left between them. This CDR3 spans 12 amino acids. CDR3: CASSYNGDGYTF. CDR3 nucleotide sequence: TGTGCCAGCAGTTATAATGGAGATGGCTACACCTTC.

The V gene is TRBV6-2 or TRBV6-3, the J gene TRBJ2-5; D is unclear. Trimming stripped 5 bases from V and 5 bases from J, with 15 bases between. The CDR3 covers 14 residues. Germline V CDR1 and CDR2: MNHEY, SVGEGT. CDR3 bases: TGTGCCAGCAGTCGCGGATATAAGGCCGAGACCCAGTACTTC. It specifies CASSRGYKAETQYF.

The chain links TRBV7-3 to TRBJ2-1, with 10 bases identical to TRBD2. V shed 4 bases and J 15 bases; nucleotides not matched to a gene: 9. CDR1 SGHTA and CDR2 FQGTGA come from the germline V gene. The CDR3 has 13 residues. This CDR3 is CASSSGLAGEVFF. CDR3 nucleotide sequence: TGTGCCAGCAGCTCTGGGCTAGCGGGAGAGGTGTTCTTC.

The chain recombines TRBV5-8 with TRBJ2-3; 13 bases agree with TRBD2. V lost 4 bases and J lost 2; bases outside the gene matches: 4. Germline CDR1 is SGHTS and CDR2 is YDEGEE. The CDR3 has 16 amino acids. The CDR3 nucleotides are TGTGCCAGCAGCATTGGACTAGCGGGGGCCACAGATACGCAGTATTTT. Translated, it gives CASSIGLAGATDTQYF.

The rearrangement uses TRBV5-4 and TRBJ2-3, with 13 bases identical to TRBD2. This CDR3 spans 16 amino acids. Germline loops: CDR1 SGHNT, CDR2 YYREEE (reference sequence). The V and J ends lost 2 bases and 2 bases, in that order; junction bases with no gene match: 2. The CDR3 here is CASSLGLAGDTDTQYF. The CDR3 bases are TGTGCCAGCAGCTTAGGACTAGCGGGGGACACAGATACGCAGTATTTT.

The chain links TRBV9 to TRBJ2-5, with 14 positions matching TRBD2. This CDR3 spans 15 amino acids. Germline V gives CDR1 SGDLS, CDR2 YYNGEE. After removal of 3 bases from V and 10 bases from J, the junction contained 8 bases not matched to a gene. The CDR3 loop is CASSAGTSGSNDQYF. In DNA form, the CDR3 reads TGTGCCAGCAGCGCCGGGACTAGCGGGAGTAACGACCAGTACTTC.

This clone was recorded a few times. This chain links TRBV11-2 with TRBJ1-1; 10 bases match TRBD1. Trimming removed 5 bases from V and 10 bases from J; junction bases left unmatched: 7. The CDR3 runs to 13 residues. Germline CDR1 and CDR2: SGHAT and FQNNGV. The CDR3: CASSHSGDRGAFF. The CDR3 bases are TGTGCCAGCAGCCATTCGGGGGACAGGGGAGCTTTCTTT. The whole variable domain, remainder taken from reference TRBV11-2 and TRBJ1-1, is EAGVAQSPRYKIIEKRQSVAFWCNPISGHATLYWYQQILGQGPKLLIQFQNNGVVDDSQLPKDRFSAERLKGVDSTLKIQPAKLEDSAVYLCASSHSGDRGAFFGQGTRLTVV.

This clone counts as medium-sized. The V call is TRBV3-1 (or the pseudogene TRBV3-2), the J call TRBJ1-6; D not resolved. The germline V gene has CDR1 LGHDT and CDR2 YNNKEL (reference sequence). CDR3 length equals 16 residues. V gave up 0 bases and J gave up 7 bases, with 13 bases separating them. This chain's CDR3 is CASSQDRGSGNSPLHF. For the CDR3, the DNA is TGTGCCAGCAGCCAAGATCGCGGGAGTGGAAATTCACCCCTCCACTTT.

V is TRBV7-2 and J is TRBJ2-7; D is possibly TRBD1 or TRBD2 (5 bases each). The CDR3 runs to 14 residues. Germline CDR1 is SGHTA and CDR2 is FQGNSA. V was clipped by 1 base and J by 2 bases, with 9 bases between them. The CDR3 protein is CASSLDGATYEQYF. The CDR3 DNA is TGTGCCAGCAGCTTAGACGGGGCGACCTACGAGCAGTACTTC.

V is TRBV9 and J is TRBJ1-2; the D gene is possibly TRBD1 (6 bases). This CDR3 contains 15 residues. V lost 0 bases to trimming and J lost 12 bases, with 21 bases between them. The germline V gene encodes CDR1 SGDLS and CDR2 YYNGEE. CDR3 sequence (DNA): TGTGCCAGCAGCGTAGCTACTAGGGGACGCGGGGGGCACACCTTC. Translated: CASSVATRGRGGHTF.

In its sample, this clone was seen a few times. CDR3 sequence: CASSWGTGDTEAFF. CDR3 coding DNA: TGCGCCAGCAGCTGGGGGACAGGGGACACTGAAGCTTTCTTT. V gene TRBV4-3 combines with J gene TRBJ1-1, with 10 bases matching TRBD1. Germline values: CDR1 LGHNA, CDR2 YSLEER. This CDR3 comprises 14 residues. V trimming: 5 bases; J trimming: 3 bases; junction bases outside the gene matches: 3.

V is TRBV5-4 and J is TRBJ2-1; D remains ambiguous. The V gene's germline CDR1 is SGHNT and CDR2 YYREEE (reference sequence). V dropped 0 bases and J dropped 9 bases, with 4 bases sitting between them. The CDR3 length is 11 residues. The CDR3 nucleotides read TGTGCCAGCAGCTTGGGTACTGAGCAGTTCTTC. Translation: CASSLGTEQFF.

J is TRBJ2-7 and V is TRBV30; D is possibly TRBD1 (5 bases). CDR1 and CDR2 (germline): GTSNPN, SVGIG (reference sequence). Trimming removed 3 bases from V and 0 bases from J, with 6 bases in between. The CDR3 sequence is 12 residues long. The CDR3 DNA is TGTGCCTGGAGGGACATCTCCTACGAGCAGTACTTC. Translation: CAWRDISYEQYF. Full variable domain (remainder filled in from reference TRBV30 and TRBJ2-7): SQTIHQWPATLVQPVGSPLSLECTVEGTSNPNLYWYRQAAGRGLQLLFYSVGIGQISSEVPQNLSASRPQDRQFILSSKKLLLSDSGFYLCAWRDISYEQYFGPGTRLTVT.